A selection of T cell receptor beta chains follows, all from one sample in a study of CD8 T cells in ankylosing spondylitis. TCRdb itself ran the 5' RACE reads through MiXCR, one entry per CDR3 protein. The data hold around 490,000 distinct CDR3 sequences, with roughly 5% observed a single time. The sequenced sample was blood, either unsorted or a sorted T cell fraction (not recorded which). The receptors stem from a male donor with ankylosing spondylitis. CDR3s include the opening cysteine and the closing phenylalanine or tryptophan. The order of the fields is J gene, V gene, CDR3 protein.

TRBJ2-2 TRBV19 CASSSTGITGELFF
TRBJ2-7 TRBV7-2 CASSPISGGSYEQYF
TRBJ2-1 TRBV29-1 CSVYRGSSYNEQFF
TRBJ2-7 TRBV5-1 CASSVGTGYYEQYF
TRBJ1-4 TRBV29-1 CSASPGQPPEKLFF
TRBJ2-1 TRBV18 CASSPGQIFYNEQFF
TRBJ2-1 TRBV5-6 CASSMTNPASGGAMQFF
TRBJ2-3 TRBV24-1 CATSDFQRYTDTQYF
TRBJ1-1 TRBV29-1 CSAKGEGIGNTEAFF
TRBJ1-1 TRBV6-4 CASSDSGQMNTEAFF
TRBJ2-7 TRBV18 CASSPGLGALYEQYF
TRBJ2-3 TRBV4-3 CASSQGLEPFDTQYF
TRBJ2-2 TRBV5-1 CASSFGSENTGELFF
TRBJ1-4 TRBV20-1 CSAMQGSNEKLFF
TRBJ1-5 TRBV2 CASRKGANQPQHF
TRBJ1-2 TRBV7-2 CASSTVGQGGGYTF
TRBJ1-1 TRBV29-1 CSARGLNTEAFF
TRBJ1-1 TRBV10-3 CAISESGRDTEAFF
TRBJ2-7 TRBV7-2 CASSLQRGSYEQYF
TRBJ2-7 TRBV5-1 CASSSLRGNRSHYGQYF
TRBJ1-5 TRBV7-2 CASSFVGVQPQHF
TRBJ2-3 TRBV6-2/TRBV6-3 CASGLAGADTQYF